The 24 T cell receptor beta chains below were found in one sample sequenced in a study of OX40 agonist ivuxolimab in advanced cancers. TCRdb's table, derived via immunoSEQ multiplex PCR, lists solely in-frame clones and lacks some. The table includes around 50,000 clones, approximately 80% detected once. Source: CD4+ or CD8+ T cells sorted from blood, taken in a trial of the OX40 agonist ivuxolimab. These receptors came from an adult with an advanced solid tumor such as melanoma, head and neck, liver or kidney cancer.

This clone was observed a few times. The CDR3 DNA reads as TGTGCCAGCAGGGAGCAGGGAACGGGGAACACTGAAGCTTTCTTT. Its translation is CASREQGTGNTEAFF. The chain couples TRBV2 to TRBJ1-1, with a weak D call TRBD1 (5 bases). CDR3 size: 15 residues. Trimming cost V 6 bases and J 1 base, with 15 bases left between them. Germline CDR1 SNHLY, CDR2 FYNNEI.

This rearrangement joins TRBV6-5 to TRBJ1-1; unclear D gene. The CDR3 runs 15 residues. Germline CDR1 reads MNHEY; CDR2 reads SVGAGI. V was shortened by 4 bases and J by 0 bases, with 12 bases between the two germline ends. CDR3 region: CASSWASRLNTEAFF. CDR3 nucleotides: TGTGCCAGCAGTTGGGCTAGCAGGTTGAACACTGAAGCTTTCTTT.

The CDR3 sequence: CASSLGGKGPYNEQFF. In DNA, the CDR3 is TGTGCCAGCAGCTTAGGCGGCAAGGGACCCTACAATGAGCAGTTCTTC. The V and J genes are TRBV7-6 and TRBJ2-1; possibly TRBD1 or TRBD2 for D (5 bases each). The length of the CDR3 is 16 residues. Per the germline V gene, CDR1 is SGHVS and CDR2 is FNYEAQ. The ends were cut back, 1 base at V and 2 bases at J, with 12 bases in the middle.

The chain carries TRBV7-2 and TRBJ2-1, with 14 bases identical to TRBD2. The V gene's germline CDR1 is SGHTA and CDR2 FQGNSA. The CDR3 is 19 amino acids. Trimming at V came to 5 bases and at J to 3 bases, leaving 12 bases not matched to a gene. The CDR3: CASSAPGLAGALLYNEQFF. CDR3 DNA: TGTGCCAGCAGCGCGCCGGGACTAGCGGGGGCCCTCCTCTACAATGAGCAGTTCTTC.

This clone was seen just once. The chain couples TRBV29-1 to TRBJ2-3; 7 nucleotides agree with TRBD2. Germline assignment: CDR1 SQVTM and CDR2 ANQGSEA. V was pared by 7 bases and J by 2 bases, with 9 bases of the junction left unmatched. This CDR3 spans 14 amino acids. The CDR3 DNA follows: TGCAGCGGGCGAGCGGGGTTACACACAGATACGCAGTATTTT. Protein sequence: CSGRAGLHTDTQYF.

The genes are TRBV11-2 and TRBJ2-7; D may correspond to TRBD1 or TRBD2 (7 bases each). V dropped 4 bases and J dropped 2 bases, with 15 bases sitting between them. The germline gives CDR1 SGHAT, CDR2 FQNNGV. CDR3 length: 15 residues. The CDR3 sequence: CASSWSGTATYEQYF. The CDR3 nucleotides read TGTGCCAGCAGCTGGAGCGGGACAGCTACCTACGAGCAGTACTTC. The whole variable domain, filled in from reference TRBV11-2 and TRBJ2-7, reads EAGVAQSPRYKIIEKRQSVAFWCNPISGHATLYWYQQILGQGPKLLIQFQNNGVVDDSQLPKDRFSAERLKGVDSTLKIQPAKLEDSAVYLCASSWSGTATYEQYFGPGTRLTVT.

The chain recombines TRBV5-5 with TRBJ1-1; D is ambiguous. The germline CDR1 and CDR2 sequences are SGHKS and YYEKEE (reference sequence). The CDR3 runs to 12 residues. The V end lost 0 bases, the J end lost 4 bases, and 4 bases lay between the germline ends. The CDR3 DNA sequence: TGTGCCAGCAGCTTGGGCAGCACTGAAGCTTTCTTT. Translated, it gives CASSLGSTEAFF.

The rearrangement uses TRBV9 and TRBJ2-1; TRBD2 matches 8 bases. The trim removed 0 bases at V and 5 bases at J, leaving 4 bases unmatched. The germline CDR1 and CDR2 sequences are SGDLS and YYNGEE. This CDR3 spans 15 amino acids. CDR3 DNA sequence: TGTGCCAGCAGCGTAGTAGTAGCGGGGCACAATGAGCAGTTCTTC. Encoded protein: CASSVVVAGHNEQFF.

The rearrangement uses TRBV5-1 and TRBJ2-7; TRBD1 aligns across 10 bases. Germline loops: CDR1 SGHRS, CDR2 YFSETQ. This CDR3 is 16 amino acids long. Losses at the gene ends were 4 bases for V and 5 bases for J; bases not matched to a gene: 12. CDR3 nucleotides: TGCGCCAGCAGCCCTATCTCGGGACAGGGGTTACACGAGCAGTACTTC. This sequence encodes CASSPISGQGLHEQYF.

V usage is TRBV4-2 and J usage is TRBJ2-7; D possibly corresponds to TRBD1 (6 bases). Trimming stripped 5 bases from V and 2 bases from J, with 16 bases between. The germline V gene has CDR1 LGHNA and CDR2 YNFKEQ. The CDR3 is made up of 15 amino acids. CDR3 sequence reads: CASSVQSDSPYEQYF. In DNA form, the CDR3 reads TGTGCCAGCAGCGTACAGTCGGACAGCCCCTACGAGCAGTACTTC.

The chain couples TRBV5-1 to TRBJ2-2, with a possible D match to TRBD1 (6 bases). Germline values: CDR1 SGHRS, CDR2 YFSETQ. The V gene lost 5 bases and the J gene lost 7 bases, with 15 bases spanning the gap. The CDR3 has 14 amino acids. The CDR3 sequence is CASSGRGLDGELFF. DNA for the CDR3: TGCGCCAGCAGTGGCAGGGGTCTTGACGGGGAGCTGTTTTTT.

The sample holds a few counts of this clone. V usage is TRBV27 and J usage is TRBJ2-5; 9 positions agree with TRBD1. Germline V gene lookup returns CDR1 MNHEY and CDR2 SMNVEV (reference sequence). Germline trimming cut 6 bases from V and 4 bases from J; bases unmatched to any gene: 9. There are 15 residues in the CDR3. CDR3 loop: CASSLLTGGRETQYF. The CDR3, as DNA: TGTGCCAGCAGCCTTTTAACAGGGGGCAGAGAGACCCAGTACTTC.

This clone was detected a few times. This sequence joins TRBV11-2 and TRBJ2-5, with TRBD2 as a possible D gene (6 bases). The CDR3 covers 14 residues. V was cut by 5 bases and J by 5 bases, with 15 bases left in between. The V gene's germline CDR1 is SGHAT and CDR2 FQNNGV. CDR3 loop: CASSRDSRPETQYF. CDR3 in DNA: TGTGCCAGCAGCCGGGACTCCCGCCCCGAGACCCAGTACTTC.

This chain uses TRBV19 with TRBJ1-1; D might be TRBD1 (5 bases). This CDR3 spans 16 amino acids. Germline V lookup: CDR1 LNHDA, CDR2 SQIVND (reference sequence). Trimming removed 7 bases at V and 2 bases at J, with 20 bases between. The CDR3 bases are TGTGCCAGTACCCCGGGGGACGGAATTATAAACACTGAAGCTTTCTTT. Translation: CASTPGDGIINTEAFF.

This chain joins TRBV6-1 and TRBJ2-3; D gene ambiguous. This CDR3 comprises 15 residues. Trimming took 5 bases from V and 2 from J, leaving 14 bases between them. Germline assignment: CDR1 MNHNS and CDR2 SASEGT. CDR3 in amino acids: CASSSETVPTDTQYF. CDR3 sequence (DNA): TGTGCCAGCAGTAGCGAGACGGTACCCACAGATACGCAGTATTTT.

Points on this clone: The sample contains more than one DNA sequence encoding this CDR3. The chain is built from TRBV5-1 and TRBJ2-5; tentatively, D is TRBD1 or TRBD2 (5 bases each). The CDR3 has 16 residues. Trimming took 4 bases from V and 4 from J, leaving 20 bases between them. Germline CDR1 and CDR2: SGHRS and YFSETQ. For the CDR3, the DNA is TGCGCCAGCAGCCCGGGTCGAACAGGAGGCGGAGAGACCCAGTACTTC. Its protein is CASSPGRTGGGETQYF.

Of note for this clone: The limits of the CDR3 on the DNA are not certain, so only TCRdb's listed CDR3 is given. This chain's CDR3 is CTSSQDLGLPYVCQYF. V and J are TRBV1 and TRBJ2-5; the tabulated D call, TRBD2, remains unverified against the DNA. TRBV1 is a pseudogene locus. The CDR3 extends over 16 residues, inclusive of both ends.

The chain joins TRBV19 to TRBJ2-2; 8 bases match TRBD1. Per germline, CDR1 LNHDA and CDR2 SQIVND (reference sequence). The CDR3 loop spans 16 amino acids. V lost 3 bases and J lost 4; bases outside the gene matches: 7. This chain's CDR3 is CASSIRQGLGTGELFF. In nucleotides, the CDR3 is TGTGCCAGTAGTATCCGACAGGGGTTGGGCACCGGGGAGCTGTTTTTT.

The rearrangement joins TRBV11-3 to TRBJ1-4; tentative D call: TRBD1 (6 bases). The germline V gene has CDR1 SGHNT and CDR2 YENEEA. The V gene lost 5 bases and the J gene lost 8 bases, with 9 bases spanning the gap. This CDR3 has 12 amino acids. The chain's CDR3 is CASSRTEEKLFF. CDR3 nucleotide sequence: TGTGCCAGCAGCCGGACAGAAGAAAAACTGTTTTTT. Based on the CDR3 plus reference TRBV11-3 and TRBJ1-4, the full variable domain is EAGVVQSPRYKIIEKKQPVAFWCNPISGHNTLYWYLQNLGQGPELLIRYENEEAVDDSQLPKDRFSAERLKGVDSTLKIQPAELGDSAVYLCASSRTEEKLFFGSGTQLSVL.

The chain combines TRBV19 with TRBJ2-7; D gene ambiguous. The CDR3 runs to 23 residues. Germline CDR1 LNHDA, CDR2 SQIVND (reference sequence). Trimming pared 0 bases from V and 5 bases from J, leaving 38 bases between. The CDR3 loop is CASSIDPPWSGYVGRRAFHEQYF. In DNA, the CDR3 is TGTGCCAGTAGTATAGATCCCCCTTGGTCAGGCTACGTCGGGCGCCGGGCTTTCCACGAGCAGTACTTC.

The CDR3 protein is CASSLGLSSTDTQYF. CDR3 DNA: TGTGCCAGCAGCTTGGGACTTTCTAGCACAGATACGCAGTATTTT. The chain is built from TRBV2 and TRBJ2-3; D possibly corresponds to TRBD2 (6 bases). Deletions cut 6 bases from V and 0 bases from J, with 13 bases between. This CDR3 is 15 amino acids long. The germline V gene has CDR1 SNHLY and CDR2 FYNNEI.

The V gene is TRBV6-5, the J gene TRBJ1-5; D is undetermined. From germline, CDR1 is MNHEY and CDR2 SVGAGI. The CDR3 runs to 14 residues. The ends were cut back, 6 bases at V and 0 bases at J, with 9 bases in the middle. CDR3 sequence reads: CASSPSNSNQPQHF. Here the CDR3 DNA reads TGTGCCAGCAGCCCTTCGAATAGCAATCAGCCCCAGCATTTT.

This rearrangement joins TRBV5-6 to TRBJ2-3; D gene ambiguous. CDR1 and CDR2 (germline): SGHDT, YYEEEE. V lost 5 bases, J lost 2 bases, and 12 bases lay in between. The length of the CDR3 is 14 residues. The CDR3 is CASRKGRNTDTQYF. The CDR3 bases are TGTGCCAGCAGAAAGGGTAGAAACACAGATACGCAGTATTTT. Using reference TRBV5-6 and TRBJ2-3 for the parts outside the CDR3, the full variable domain is DAGVTQSPTHLIKTRGQQVTLRCSPKSGHDTVSWYQQALGQGPQFIFQYYEEEERQRGNFPDRFSGHQFPNYSSELNVNALLLGDSALYLCASRKGRNTDTQYFGPGTRLTVL.

This clone was found a few times. The rearrangement links TRBV7-9 to TRBJ2-1; possible D gene TRBD2, 5 bases. The length of the CDR3 is 13 residues. V lost 6 bases, J lost 8 bases, and 14 bases lay in between. Germline-derived CDR1 and CDR2 are SEHNR and FQNEAQ (reference sequence). CDR3 in amino acids: CASRNTPGYEQFF. In DNA, the CDR3 is TGTGCCAGCAGAAACACCCCGGGATATGAGCAGTTCTTC.